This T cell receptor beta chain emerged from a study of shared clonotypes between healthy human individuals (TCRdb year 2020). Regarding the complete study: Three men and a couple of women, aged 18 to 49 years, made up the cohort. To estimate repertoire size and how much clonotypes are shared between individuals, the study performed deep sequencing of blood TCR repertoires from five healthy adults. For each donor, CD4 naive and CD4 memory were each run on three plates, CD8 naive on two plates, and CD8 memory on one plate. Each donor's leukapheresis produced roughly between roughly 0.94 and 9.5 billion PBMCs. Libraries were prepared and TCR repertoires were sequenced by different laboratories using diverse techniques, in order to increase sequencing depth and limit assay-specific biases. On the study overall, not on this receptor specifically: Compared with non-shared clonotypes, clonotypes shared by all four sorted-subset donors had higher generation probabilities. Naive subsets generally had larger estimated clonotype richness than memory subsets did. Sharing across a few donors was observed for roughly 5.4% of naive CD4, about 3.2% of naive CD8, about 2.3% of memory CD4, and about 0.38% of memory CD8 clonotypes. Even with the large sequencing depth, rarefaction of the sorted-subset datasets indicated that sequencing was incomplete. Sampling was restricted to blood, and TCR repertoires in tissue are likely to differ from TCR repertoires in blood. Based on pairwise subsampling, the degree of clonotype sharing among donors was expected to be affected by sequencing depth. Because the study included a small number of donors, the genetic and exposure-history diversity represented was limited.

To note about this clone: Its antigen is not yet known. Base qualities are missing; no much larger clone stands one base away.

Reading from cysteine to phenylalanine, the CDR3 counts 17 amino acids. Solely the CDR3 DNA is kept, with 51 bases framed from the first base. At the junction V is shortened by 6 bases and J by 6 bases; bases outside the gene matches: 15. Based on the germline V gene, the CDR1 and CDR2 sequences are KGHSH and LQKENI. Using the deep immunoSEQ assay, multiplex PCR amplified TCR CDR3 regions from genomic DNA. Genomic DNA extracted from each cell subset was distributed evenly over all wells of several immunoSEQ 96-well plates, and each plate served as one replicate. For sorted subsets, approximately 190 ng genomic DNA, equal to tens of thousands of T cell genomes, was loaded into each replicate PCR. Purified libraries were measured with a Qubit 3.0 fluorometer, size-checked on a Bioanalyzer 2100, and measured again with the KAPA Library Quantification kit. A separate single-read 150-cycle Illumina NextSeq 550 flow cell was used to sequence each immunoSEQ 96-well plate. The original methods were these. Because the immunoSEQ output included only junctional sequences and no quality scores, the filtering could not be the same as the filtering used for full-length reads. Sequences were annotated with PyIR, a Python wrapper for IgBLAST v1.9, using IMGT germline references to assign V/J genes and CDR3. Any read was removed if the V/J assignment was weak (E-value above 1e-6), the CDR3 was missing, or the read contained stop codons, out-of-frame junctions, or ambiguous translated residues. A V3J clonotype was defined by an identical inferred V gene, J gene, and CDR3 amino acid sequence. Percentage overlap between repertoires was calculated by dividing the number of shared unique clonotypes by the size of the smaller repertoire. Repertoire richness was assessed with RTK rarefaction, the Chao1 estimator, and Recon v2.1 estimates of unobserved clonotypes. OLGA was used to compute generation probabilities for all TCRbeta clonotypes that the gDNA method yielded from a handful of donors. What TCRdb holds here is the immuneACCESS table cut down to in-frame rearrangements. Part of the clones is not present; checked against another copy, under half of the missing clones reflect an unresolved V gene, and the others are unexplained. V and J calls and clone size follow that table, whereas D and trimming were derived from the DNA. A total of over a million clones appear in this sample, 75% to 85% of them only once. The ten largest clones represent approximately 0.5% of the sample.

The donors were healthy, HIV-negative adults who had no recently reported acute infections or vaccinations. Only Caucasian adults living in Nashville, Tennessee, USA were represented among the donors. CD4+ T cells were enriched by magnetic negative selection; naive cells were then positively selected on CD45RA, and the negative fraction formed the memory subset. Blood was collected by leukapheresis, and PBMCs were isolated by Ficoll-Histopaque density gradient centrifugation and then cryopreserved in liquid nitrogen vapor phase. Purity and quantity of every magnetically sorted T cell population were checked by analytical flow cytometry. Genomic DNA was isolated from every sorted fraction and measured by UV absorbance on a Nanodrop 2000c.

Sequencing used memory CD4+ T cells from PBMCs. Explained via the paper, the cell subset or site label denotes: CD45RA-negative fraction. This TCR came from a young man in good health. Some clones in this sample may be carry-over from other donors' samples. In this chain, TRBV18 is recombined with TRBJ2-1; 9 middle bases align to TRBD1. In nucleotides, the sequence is TGTGCCAGCTCGGACTTCCGGGACAGGGTTCCCAGCAATGAGCAGTTCTTC. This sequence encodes CASSDFRDRVPSNEQFF.